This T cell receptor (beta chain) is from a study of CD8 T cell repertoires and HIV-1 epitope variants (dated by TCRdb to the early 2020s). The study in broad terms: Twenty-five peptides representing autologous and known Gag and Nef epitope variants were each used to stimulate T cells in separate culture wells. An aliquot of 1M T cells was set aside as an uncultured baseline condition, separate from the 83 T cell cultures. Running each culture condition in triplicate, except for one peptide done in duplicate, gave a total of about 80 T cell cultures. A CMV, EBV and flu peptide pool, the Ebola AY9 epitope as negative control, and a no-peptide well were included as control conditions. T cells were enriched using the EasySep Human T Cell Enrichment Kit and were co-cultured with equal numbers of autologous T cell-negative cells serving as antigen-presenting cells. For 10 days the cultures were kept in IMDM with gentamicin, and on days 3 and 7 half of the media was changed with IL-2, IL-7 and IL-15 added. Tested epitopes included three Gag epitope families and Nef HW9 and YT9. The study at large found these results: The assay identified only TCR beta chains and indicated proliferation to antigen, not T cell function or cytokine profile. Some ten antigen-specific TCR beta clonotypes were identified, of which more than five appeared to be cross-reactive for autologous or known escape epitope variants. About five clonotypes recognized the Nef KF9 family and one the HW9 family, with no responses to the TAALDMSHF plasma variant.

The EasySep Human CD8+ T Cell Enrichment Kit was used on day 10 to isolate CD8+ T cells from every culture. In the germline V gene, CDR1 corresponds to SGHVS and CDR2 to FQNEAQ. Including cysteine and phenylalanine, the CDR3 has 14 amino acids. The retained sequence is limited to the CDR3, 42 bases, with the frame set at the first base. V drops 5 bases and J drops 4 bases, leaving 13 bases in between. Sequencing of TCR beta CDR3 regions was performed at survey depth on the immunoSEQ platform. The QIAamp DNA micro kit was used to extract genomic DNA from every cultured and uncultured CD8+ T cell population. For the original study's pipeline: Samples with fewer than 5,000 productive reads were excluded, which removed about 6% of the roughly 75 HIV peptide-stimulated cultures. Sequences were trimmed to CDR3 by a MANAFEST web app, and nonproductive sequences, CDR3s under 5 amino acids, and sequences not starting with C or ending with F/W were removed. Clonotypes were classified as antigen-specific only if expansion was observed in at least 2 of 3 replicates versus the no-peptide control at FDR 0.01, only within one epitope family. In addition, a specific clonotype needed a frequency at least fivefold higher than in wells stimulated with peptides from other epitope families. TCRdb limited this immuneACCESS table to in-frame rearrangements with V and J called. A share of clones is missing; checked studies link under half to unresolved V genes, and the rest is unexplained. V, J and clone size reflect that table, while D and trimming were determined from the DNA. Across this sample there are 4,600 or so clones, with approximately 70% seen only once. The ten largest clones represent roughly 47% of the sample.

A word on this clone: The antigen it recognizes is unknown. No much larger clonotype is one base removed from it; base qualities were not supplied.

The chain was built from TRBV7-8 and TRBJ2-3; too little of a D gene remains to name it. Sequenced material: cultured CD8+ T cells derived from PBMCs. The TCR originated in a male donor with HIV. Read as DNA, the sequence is TGTGCCAGCAGCCCCCGATATGGGGCAGATACGCAGTATTTT. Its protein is CASSPRYGADTQYF.